The clone carrying this T cell receptor beta chain was found many times. Antigen unknown. Investigators amplified TCR beta CDR3 regions from RNA transcripts. HTBI-primed first-round RT-PCR preceded second-round multiplex PCR. TCRdb redid the calling of the multiplex PCR reads with MiXCR, one entry per CDR3 protein. The table records almost 400,000 distinct CDR3 sequences, 15% to 20% of them present only once. The data were obtained in a study of Graves' ophthalmopathy and Graves' hyperthyroidism. Notes on the study in general: Thyroid clonotypes that were expanded above 0.001 frequency mostly also appeared in blood.

The CDR3 sequence is 12 residues long. Germline CDR1 and CDR2: LNHDA and SQIVND (reference sequence). V was shortened by 8 bases and J by 4 bases, with 12 bases between the two germline ends. This clonotype originated in a young woman with Graves' ophthalmopathy. The chain links TRBV19 to TRBJ2-7; a possible D gene is TRBD1 (6 bases). Sample: peripheral blood. The CDR3 coding sequence is TGTGCCAGTGGGGCCAGGGGTTACGAGCAGTACTTC. Its protein product is CASGARGYEQYF.